The following is a TCR beta chain sequence with its context. It has no known antigen specificity. Per-base qualities were not stored, and no clone one base away is much larger. TCR CDR3 regions were amplified from genomic DNA by multiplex PCR using the deep immunoSEQ assay. Extracted genomic DNA from each cell subset was distributed evenly across all wells of several immunoSEQ 96-well plates, and each plate was treated as a replicate. For sorted subsets, approximately 190 ng of genomic DNA, equivalent to 25,000 to 35,000 T cell genomes, went into each replicate PCR. Purified libraries were quantified with a Qubit 3.0 fluorometer, sized on a Bioanalyzer 2100, and re-quantified with the KAPA Library Quantification kit. Every immunoSEQ 96-well plate was sequenced on a separate single-read 150-cycle Illumina NextSeq 550 flow cell. On the study's bioinformatics: Because only junctional sequences without quality scores were contained in the immunoSEQ output, filtering matching that applied to full-length reads could not be performed. To assign V/J genes and CDR3, sequences were annotated against IMGT germline references using PyIR, a Python wrapper for IgBLAST v1.9. Reads were filtered out if the reads had weak V/J assignments (E-value above 1e-6), no CDR3, stop codons, out-of-frame junctions, or ambiguous translated residues. V3J clonotypes were defined as sequences sharing an identical inferred V gene, J gene, and CDR3 amino acid sequence. Percentage overlap between repertoires was calculated by dividing the number of shared unique clonotypes by the size of the smaller repertoire. Richness of each repertoire was evaluated using RTK rarefaction, the Chao1 estimator, and Recon v2.1 estimates of unobserved clonotypes. For all TCRbeta clonotypes obtained by the gDNA method from four donors, generation probabilities were computed with OLGA. This immuneACCESS table, as held by TCRdb, lists in-frame sequences with V and J called but not all clones. Of the missing ones, under half trace to an unresolved V gene in checked studies; the others have no known cause. That table supplies the V and J calls and clone size; D and trimming were determined from the DNA. This sample gives millions of clones in total; over 90% of them show up just once. Roughly 0.36% of the sample is taken by the ten largest.

These data originate in a study of shared clonotypes between healthy human individuals (dated by TCRdb to the early 2020s). Regarding the study in general: The cohort comprised a couple of women and a few men aged 18 to 49 years. For each donor, CD4 naive and CD4 memory were each run on three plates, CD8 naive on two plates, and CD8 memory on one plate. To estimate repertoire size and how much clonotype sharing occurs between individuals, the study deeply sequenced the blood TCR repertoires of several healthy adults. Different laboratories and diverse techniques were used to prepare libraries and sequence TCR repertoires, to increase sequencing depth and limit assay-specific biases. Between about 0.8 and 9 billion PBMCs per donor were obtained by leukapheresis. Study-wide conclusions, independent of this receptor: Estimated clonotype richness was generally larger for naive than for memory subsets. Sampling was limited to blood, and TCR repertoires in tissue likely differ from TCR repertoires in blood. Clonotypes shared by all four sorted-subset donors showed higher generation probabilities than non-shared clonotypes. Even with the large sequencing depth, rarefaction of the sorted-subset datasets indicated that sequencing was incomplete. The small number of donors limited the genetic and exposure-history diversity represented. Based on pairwise subsampling, the degree of clonotype sharing among donors was expected to be affected by sequencing depth. When a few donors were compared, the shared fraction of clonotypes was about 5% for naive CD4, about 4% for naive CD8, about 2.5% for memory CD4, and 0.4% for memory CD8.

Healthy HIV-negative adults with no recently reported acute infections or vaccinations were included as donors. All donors were Caucasian adults living in Nashville, Tennessee, USA. Magnetic negative selection was used to enrich CD4+ T cells, after which naive cells were positively selected on CD45RA and the negative fraction became the memory subset. Blood was collected by leukapheresis, and PBMCs were isolated by Ficoll-Histopaque density gradient centrifugation and then cryopreserved in liquid nitrogen vapor phase. Analytical flow cytometry was used to check the purity and quantity of each magnetically sorted T cell population. Each sorted fraction had its genomic DNA isolated and then quantified by UV absorbance on a Nanodrop 2000c. The material sequenced was naive CD4+ T cells from PBMCs. The cell subset or site label, as the study defines it: CD45RA+ positively selected. This sequence originates from a man between 18 and 29 years old in good health. Some clones in this sample may be carry-over from other donors' samples.

The CDR3 corresponds to CASSPDRGSTGELFF. The DNA sequence reads TGCGCCAGCAGCCCGGACAGGGGAAGTACCGGGGAGCTGTTTTTT. The chain joins TRBV5-1 to TRBJ2-2; the junction holds 9 bases that match TRBD1. The CDR3, cysteine through phenylalanine, is 15 amino acids long. Only the CDR3 DNA stays, 45 bases, in frame from base 1. CDR1 and CDR2 were assigned from the germline V gene as SGHRS and YFSETQ. V has 4 bases trimmed and J has 5 bases trimmed; junction bases matching no gene number 6.